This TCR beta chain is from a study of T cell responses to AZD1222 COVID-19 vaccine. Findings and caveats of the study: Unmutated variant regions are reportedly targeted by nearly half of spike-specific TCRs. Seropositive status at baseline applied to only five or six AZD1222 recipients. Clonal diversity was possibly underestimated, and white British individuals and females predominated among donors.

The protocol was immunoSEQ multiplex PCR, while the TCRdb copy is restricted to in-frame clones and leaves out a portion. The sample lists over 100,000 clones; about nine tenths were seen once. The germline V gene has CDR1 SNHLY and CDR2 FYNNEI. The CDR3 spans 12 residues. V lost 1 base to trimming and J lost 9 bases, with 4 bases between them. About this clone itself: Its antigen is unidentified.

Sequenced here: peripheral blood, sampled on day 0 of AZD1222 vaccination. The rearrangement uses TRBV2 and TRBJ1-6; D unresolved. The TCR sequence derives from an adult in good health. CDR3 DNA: TGTGCCAGCAGTGAAGTCCCTTCACCCCTCCACTTT. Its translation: CASSEVPSPLHF. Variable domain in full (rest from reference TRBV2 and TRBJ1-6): EPEVTQTPSHQVTQMGQEVILRCVPISNHLYFYWYRQILGQKVEFLVSFYNNEISEKSEIFDDQFSVERPDGSNFTLKIRSTKLEDSAMYFCASSEVPSPLHFGNGTRLTVT.